The rows below give T cell receptor beta chains drawn from one sample of a study of vaccination effects on CD4 cells after COVID-19. Their recognized antigens are unknown. TCRdb's copy holds only in-frame clones and misses some; the assay was immunoSEQ multiplex PCR. Among 50,000 or so clones listed, 67% were seen once. Material: CD4+ T cells from PBMCs cultured without peptide, obtained before COVID-19 vaccination. These receptors all stem from a human donor who received a COVID-19 vaccine. Each CDR3 is given with its conserved first and last residue. The D gene is left open where the match is weak. Expanded clones get a size class; other rows say once, few or many, or leave the size out.

d_call: .; clone_size: .; j_call: TRBJ2-7; v_call: TRBV5-1; cdr3_nt: TGCGCCAGCAGCTTGGCGCAGGTGGGAGAGCAGTACTTC; cdr3_aa: CASSLAQVGEQYF
d_call: TRBD1; clone_size: .; j_call: TRBJ1-5; v_call: TRBV4-2; cdr3_nt: TGTGCCAGCAGCCAGGACAGGGGCCGAAGCAATCAGCCCCAGCATTTT; cdr3_aa: CASSQDRGRSNQPQHF
d_call: .; clone_size: .; j_call: TRBJ2-3; v_call: TRBV7-9; cdr3_nt: TGTGCCAGCACCTCCGGCGCGGGTCAAGCAGATACGCAGTATTTT; cdr3_aa: CASTSGAGQADTQYF
d_call: TRBD1; clone_size: few; j_call: TRBJ1-5; v_call: TRBV2; cdr3_nt: TGTGCCAGCAGCAGACAGGGCGAACAGCCCCAGCATTTT; cdr3_aa: CASSRQGEQPQHF
d_call: TRBD1; clone_size: few; j_call: TRBJ2-2; v_call: TRBV7-2; cdr3_nt: TGTGCCAGCAGCCCGCGACAGGGGGCCGGGGAGCTGTTTTTT; cdr3_aa: CASSPRQGAGELFF
d_call: .; clone_size: few; j_call: TRBJ1-5; v_call: TRBV19; cdr3_nt: TGTGCCAGTAGTATAGATCGGACAACTCGCCGTCCCCAGCATTTT; cdr3_aa: CASSIDRTTRRPQHF
d_call: .; clone_size: .; j_call: TRBJ2-3; v_call: TRBV18; cdr3_nt: TGTGCCAGCTCACCCTCTCAGGATACGCAGTATTTT; cdr3_aa: CASSPSQDTQYF
d_call: .; clone_size: .; j_call: TRBJ1-1; v_call: TRBV9; cdr3_nt: TGTGCCAGCAGCCCTAGGCGGGGGGGGAACACTGAAGCTTTCTTT; cdr3_aa: CASSPRRGGNTEAFF
d_call: .; clone_size: .; j_call: TRBJ1-1; v_call: TRBV7-6; cdr3_nt: TGTGCCAGCAGCTTGGCAGGGAGCGGCACTGAAGCTTTCTTT; cdr3_aa: CASSLAGSGTEAFF
d_call: .; clone_size: .; j_call: TRBJ2-7; v_call: TRBV6-5; cdr3_nt: TGTGCCAGCAGTAAAAGTTACGGAGGACATTACGAGCAGTACTTC; cdr3_aa: CASSKSYGGHYEQYF
d_call: TRBD1; clone_size: .; j_call: TRBJ1-1; v_call: TRBV19; cdr3_nt: TGTGCCAGTAGTATGTCCTGGGACAGAGTTGACACTGAAGCTTTCTTT; cdr3_aa: CASSMSWDRVDTEAFF
d_call: .; clone_size: .; j_call: TRBJ2-3; v_call: TRBV19; cdr3_nt: TGTGCCAGTAAACGGGGACGGGACACAGATACGCAGTATTTT; cdr3_aa: CASKRGRDTDTQYF
d_call: .; clone_size: .; j_call: TRBJ1-4; v_call: TRBV4-2; cdr3_nt: TGTGCCAGCAGCCAAGAATCGAGTCGAAAACTGTTTTTT; cdr3_aa: CASSQESSRKLFF
d_call: .; clone_size: .; j_call: TRBJ1-1; v_call: TRBV28; cdr3_nt: TGTGCCAGCCGCCTTGCAGGCCCTGGGGGCACTGAAGCTTTCTTT; cdr3_aa: CASRLAGPGGTEAFF
d_call: .; clone_size: few; j_call: TRBJ2-7; v_call: TRBV4-2; cdr3_nt: TGTGCCAGCAGCCAAGTAGGGGGAACCTACGAGCAGTACTTC; cdr3_aa: CASSQVGGTYEQYF
d_call: TRBD1; clone_size: .; j_call: TRBJ1-2; v_call: TRBV2; cdr3_nt: TGTGCCAGCAGTGAACTCCAGGGGGCGGGTGGCTACACCTTC; cdr3_aa: CASSELQGAGGYTF
d_call: .; clone_size: .; j_call: TRBJ2-7; v_call: TRBV6-2/TRBV6-3; cdr3_nt: TGTGCCAGCAGTATCTCACAGGGTACCTACGAGCAGTACTTC; cdr3_aa: CASSISQGTYEQYF
d_call: .; clone_size: .; j_call: TRBJ2-2; v_call: TRBV21-1; cdr3_nt: TGTGCCAGCAAAGTTCCTAGGTCAAACGCCGGGGAGCTGTTTTTT; cdr3_aa: CASKVPRSNAGELFF
d_call: TRBD1; clone_size: .; j_call: TRBJ1-6; v_call: TRBV2; cdr3_nt: TGTGCCAGCAGTAATGGACAGGGGAATTCACCCCTCCACTTT; cdr3_aa: CASSNGQGNSPLHF
d_call: TRBD2; clone_size: .; j_call: TRBJ2-7; v_call: TRBV6-5; cdr3_nt: TGTGCCAGCAGTTACCAGCGGGAGCGCACCTACGAGCAGTACTTC; cdr3_aa: CASSYQRERTYEQYF
d_call: TRBD2; clone_size: .; j_call: TRBJ2-7; v_call: TRBV6-5; cdr3_nt: TGTGCCAGCAGTTACTCTTCGGCTAGCGGGACCTACGAGCAGTACTTC; cdr3_aa: CASSYSSASGTYEQYF
d_call: TRBD1; clone_size: .; j_call: TRBJ1-4; v_call: TRBV19; cdr3_nt: TGTGCCAGCGCAAACCGAGACAGGGATGAAAAACTGTTTTTT; cdr3_aa: CASANRDRDEKLFF
d_call: .; clone_size: .; j_call: TRBJ1-6; v_call: TRBV6-5; cdr3_nt: TGTGCCAGCAGTTGGAGGGGGGAGTCCTATAATTCACCCCTCCACTTT; cdr3_aa: CASSWRGESYNSPLHF
d_call: TRBD2; clone_size: .; j_call: TRBJ2-3; v_call: TRBV5-1; cdr3_nt: TGCGCCAGCAGCATAGCGGGATTCACAGATACGCAGTATTTT; cdr3_aa: CASSIAGFTDTQYF
d_call: TRBD1; clone_size: few; j_call: TRBJ1-5; v_call: TRBV6-5; cdr3_nt: TGTGCCTCGGAGGGACAGGAGGACTCTCAGCCCCAGCATTTT; cdr3_aa: CASEGQEDSQPQHF
d_call: .; clone_size: few; j_call: TRBJ1-5; v_call: TRBV2; cdr3_nt: TGTGCCAGCAGTAGAGACAGGCTCAATCAGCCCCAGCATTTT; cdr3_aa: CASSRDRLNQPQHF
d_call: TRBD1; clone_size: few; j_call: TRBJ2-2; v_call: TRBV2; cdr3_nt: TGTGCCACCTCTACAGGGGTCGGGGAGCTGTTTTTT; cdr3_aa: CATSTGVGELFF
d_call: .; clone_size: few; j_call: TRBJ1-6; v_call: TRBV5-8; cdr3_nt: TGTGCCAGTCCCAGGGACTGGAATTCACCCCTCCACTTT; cdr3_aa: CASPRDWNSPLHF
d_call: TRBD1; clone_size: few; j_call: TRBJ2-7; v_call: TRBV4-1; cdr3_nt: TGCGCCAGCAGCCACCCGGGACAGACGCCTTACGAGCAGTACTTC; cdr3_aa: CASSHPGQTPYEQYF
d_call: .; clone_size: .; j_call: TRBJ2-1; v_call: TRBV3-1/TRBV3-2; cdr3_nt: TGTGCCAGCAGCCAAGAAGGGGTTTGGGGGACCGGGGGCAATGAGCAGTTCTTC; cdr3_aa: CASSQEGVWGTGGNEQFF
d_call: TRBD1; clone_size: .; j_call: TRBJ1-1; v_call: TRBV29-1; cdr3_nt: TGCAGCGCTGGACAGGTTAACACTGAAGCTTTCTTT; cdr3_aa: CSAGQVNTEAFF
d_call: .; clone_size: few; j_call: TRBJ2-2; v_call: TRBV2; cdr3_nt: TGTGCCAGCAGTGAAGGGGGCGTCGGCGGGGAGCTGTTTTTT; cdr3_aa: CASSEGGVGGELFF
d_call: .; clone_size: .; j_call: TRBJ2-7; v_call: TRBV18; cdr3_nt: TGTGCCAGCTCACCTTTTGACACCCGAAACTACGAGCAGTACTTC; cdr3_aa: CASSPFDTRNYEQYF
d_call: .; clone_size: few; j_call: TRBJ1-2; v_call: TRBV7-9; cdr3_nt: TGTGCCAGCAGCTTACAGCAGACCTATGGCTACACCTTC; cdr3_aa: CASSLQQTYGYTF
d_call: .; clone_size: once; j_call: TRBJ1-6; v_call: TRBV6-2/TRBV6-3; cdr3_nt: TGTGCCAGCAGTTCCAGGGGTTCTAATTCACCCCTCCACTTT; cdr3_aa: CASSSRGSNSPLHF
d_call: .; clone_size: .; j_call: TRBJ1-2; v_call: TRBV29-1; cdr3_nt: TGCAGCGTTGAAGGGGCGGACAGTCGTAACTATGGCTACACCTTC; cdr3_aa: CSVEGADSRNYGYTF
d_call: TRBD1; clone_size: once; j_call: TRBJ1-2; v_call: TRBV6-5; cdr3_nt: TGTGCCAGCAGTTACGACAGGGTTGAGTATGGCTACACCTTC; cdr3_aa: CASSYDRVEYGYTF
d_call: TRBD2; clone_size: .; j_call: TRBJ2-2; v_call: TRBV18; cdr3_nt: TGTGCCAGCTCACCGACTAGCGGTAACACCGGGGAGCTGTTTTTT; cdr3_aa: CASSPTSGNTGELFF
d_call: TRBD1; clone_size: few; j_call: TRBJ2-7; v_call: TRBV5-4; cdr3_nt: TGTGCCAGCAGTCGCCGGGACAGATACGAGCAGTACTTC; cdr3_aa: CASSRRDRYEQYF
d_call: .; clone_size: .; j_call: TRBJ2-3; v_call: TRBV30; cdr3_nt: TGTGCCTGGAACCCGGGGGGCAGCACAGATACGCAGTATTTT; cdr3_aa: CAWNPGGSTDTQYF
d_call: .; clone_size: few; j_call: TRBJ1-6; v_call: TRBV12-3/TRBV12-4; cdr3_nt: TGTGCCAGCAGTTCCTCGTTATCACCCCTCCACTTT; cdr3_aa: CASSSSLSPLHF
d_call: TRBD1; clone_size: .; j_call: TRBJ1-2; v_call: TRBV7-2; cdr3_nt: TGTGCCAGCGCCGCGGACAGGGGAGGCTATGGCTACACCTTC; cdr3_aa: CASAADRGGYGYTF
d_call: .; clone_size: .; j_call: TRBJ2-1; v_call: TRBV6-5; cdr3_nt: TGTGCCAGCAGTCTGACCTACAATGAGCAGTTCTTC; cdr3_aa: CASSLTYNEQFF
d_call: .; clone_size: .; j_call: TRBJ1-5; v_call: TRBV19; cdr3_nt: TGTGCCAGTAACGCCGGGGCGAGGGGCAATCAGCCCCAGCATTTT; cdr3_aa: CASNAGARGNQPQHF
d_call: .; clone_size: .; j_call: TRBJ2-5; v_call: TRBV5-4; cdr3_nt: TGTGCCAGCAGCTTGGTGGGGCAAGAGACCCAGTACTTC; cdr3_aa: CASSLVGQETQYF
d_call: TRBD2; clone_size: .; j_call: TRBJ2-3; v_call: TRBV6-4; cdr3_nt: TGTGCCAGCAGTGAAGCTAGCGGGACTAAGGGAGATACGCAGTATTTT; cdr3_aa: CASSEASGTKGDTQYF
d_call: .; clone_size: .; j_call: TRBJ2-5; v_call: TRBV6-6; cdr3_nt: TGTGCCAGCAGCCCTACTTCAGGGGGGGAGACCCAGTACTTC; cdr3_aa: CASSPTSGGETQYF
d_call: .; clone_size: .; j_call: TRBJ1-1; v_call: TRBV5-4; cdr3_nt: TGTGCCAGCAGCGCGGATAGTTCAGGAGCTTTCTTT; cdr3_aa: CASSADSSGAFF
d_call: .; clone_size: .; j_call: TRBJ1-4; v_call: TRBV3-1/TRBV3-2; cdr3_nt: TGTGCCAGCAGCCAAGTAACACCCCCCGAAAAACTGTTTTTT; cdr3_aa: CASSQVTPPEKLFF
d_call: .; clone_size: .; j_call: TRBJ1-6; v_call: TRBV7-2; cdr3_nt: TGTGCCAGCAGCTTAGGGCAAAATAATTCACCCCTCCACTTT; cdr3_aa: CASSLGQNNSPLHF
d_call: TRBD1; clone_size: .; j_call: TRBJ2-5; v_call: TRBV5-6; cdr3_nt: TGTGCCAGCAGCTTGACAGGGGTGGAGACCCAGTACTTC; cdr3_aa: CASSLTGVETQYF
d_call: .; clone_size: .; j_call: TRBJ2-1; v_call: TRBV24-1; cdr3_nt: TGTGCCACCAGTGATTCGTCTCTGATGAGCAATGAGCAGTTCTTC; cdr3_aa: CATSDSSLMSNEQFF
d_call: .; clone_size: few; j_call: TRBJ2-1; v_call: TRBV2; cdr3_nt: TGTGCCAGCAGTGGGTACAATGAGCAGTTCTTC; cdr3_aa: CASSGYNEQFF
d_call: .; clone_size: .; j_call: TRBJ1-3; v_call: TRBV27; cdr3_nt: TGTGCCAGCAGTTTATATCCCCTTGCCCCGGGCAACTCTGGAAACACCATATATTTT; cdr3_aa: CASSLYPLAPGNSGNTIYF
d_call: TRBD1; clone_size: .; j_call: TRBJ1-1; v_call: TRBV19; cdr3_nt: TGTGCCAGTAGGGACAGGGGGAACACTGAAGCTTTCTTT; cdr3_aa: CASRDRGNTEAFF
d_call: .; clone_size: .; j_call: TRBJ1-2; v_call: TRBV12-3/TRBV12-4; cdr3_nt: TGTGCCAGCAGAGGACCGGGGGACTATGGCTACACCTTC; cdr3_aa: CASRGPGDYGYTF
d_call: .; clone_size: few; j_call: TRBJ1-2; v_call: TRBV10-1; cdr3_nt: TGCGCCAGCAGCGCCAGAAGTACCACTAACTATGGCTACACCTTC; cdr3_aa: CASSARSTTNYGYTF
d_call: .; clone_size: .; j_call: TRBJ1-1; v_call: TRBV7-9; cdr3_nt: TGTGCCAGCAGCTTAGCCGGGACAAGCGTGAACACTGAAGCTTTCTTT; cdr3_aa: CASSLAGTSVNTEAFF
d_call: .; clone_size: .; j_call: TRBJ1-1; v_call: TRBV6-5; cdr3_nt: TGTGCCAGCAGTTACGGCGGCTCGAACACTGAAGCTTTCTTT; cdr3_aa: CASSYGGSNTEAFF